This T cell receptor (beta chain) was documented in a study of T cell responses to AZD1222 COVID-19 vaccine (dated by TCRdb to about 2021). In terms of the full investigation: Because spike-specific TCR depth and breadth did not differ between the two schedules, AZD1222 recipients who got a second dose at roughly 4 weeks were pooled with those who got a second dose at roughly 12 weeks. Trial participants were enrolled by age into 18-55, 56-69 and 70-plus year subgroups, with 148, 28 and 57 TCR-sequenced participants respectively. A total of 230 to 250 trial participants underwent TCR sequencing, of whom nearly 210 received two doses of AZD1222 and around 25 received two doses of the MenACWY control vaccine. What the work shows at the level of the full study, not this receptor alone: Participants were mostly white British, with more females than males. The authors suggested clonal diversity may have been underestimated. Because no day 14 peak-response samples were available, repertoires were characterized only after the peak T cell response. The whole spike protein was spanned by vaccine-associated CD4 TCRs, and dominant responses were seen in regions 160-218 and 743-854. In the small 56-69-year group, the increase in depth fell short of significance, most likely because of low power. Epitopes outside the regions mutated in the B.1.351 and B.1.1.7 variants were reportedly recognized by nearly half of the unique spike-specific TCRs. Conclusions about previously exposed vaccinees are limited because only six or seven AZD1222 recipients were SARS-CoV-2 seropositive at baseline. After two AZD1222 doses, spike-specific TCR breadth and depth were significantly higher than at day 0 and than in MenACWY recipients.

In light of the paper, this sample's time point label describes: baseline before first vaccination. The vaccinee samples were drawn from two UK trials, COV001 and COV002, one of which was a single-blind randomized controlled phase 2/3 trial testing AZD1222 (ChAdOx1 nCoV-19) in healthy adults. For TCRbeta chain sequencing, PBMC samples were collected from trial participants at day 0 and at day 28 after the second dose. The CDR3 regions of human TCRbeta chains were subjected to immunosequencing. As for the original processing: Repertoire TCRs were checked for matches against a reference library of SARS-CoV-2-specific TCRs that had been generated using the MIRA antigen-specificity platform. Breadth was defined as the fraction of unique TCRs that were SARS-CoV-2-associated. Depth was defined as the fraction of total T cells that were SARS-CoV-2-associated. Each spike-specific TCR was assigned to its reactive spike region and to a CD4 or CD8 class using the MIRA data. Log10-transformed breadth and depth values were compared by one-way ANOVA with Sidak's multiple comparisons tests. Sourced from immuneACCESS, this table was stored by TCRdb with only in-frame sequences that have V and J called. A share of the clones is absent; for the studies checked, an unresolved V gene accounts for under half, and the remainder has no known explanation. That table supplies the V and J calls and clone size; D and trimming were determined from the DNA. In all, the sample holds approximately 73,000 clones, and 80% to 85% of those were seen once. About 3% of the sample is taken by the ten largest.

As regards this clone: Which antigen it targets is not known. Base quality data are lacking; no much larger clone is found one base away.

Trimmed from V: 3 bases; trimmed from J: 10 bases; junction bases lacking a gene match: 5. Via the germline V gene, CDR1 is SGHDN and CDR2 FVKESK. The CDR3 has 13 amino acids, counting the end cysteine and phenylalanine. CDR3 DNA only is kept here, 39 bases in frame from base 1. This specimen was peripheral blood, taken on day 0 of AZD1222 vaccination. The chain joins TRBV14 to TRBJ2-1, with 8 central nucleotides matching TRBD2. The clonotype comes from an adult in good health. The CDR3 amino acid sequence is: CASSQGLGAEQFF. The sequenced DNA is TGTGCCAGCAGCCAGGGACTAGGAGCGGAGCAGTTCTTC.